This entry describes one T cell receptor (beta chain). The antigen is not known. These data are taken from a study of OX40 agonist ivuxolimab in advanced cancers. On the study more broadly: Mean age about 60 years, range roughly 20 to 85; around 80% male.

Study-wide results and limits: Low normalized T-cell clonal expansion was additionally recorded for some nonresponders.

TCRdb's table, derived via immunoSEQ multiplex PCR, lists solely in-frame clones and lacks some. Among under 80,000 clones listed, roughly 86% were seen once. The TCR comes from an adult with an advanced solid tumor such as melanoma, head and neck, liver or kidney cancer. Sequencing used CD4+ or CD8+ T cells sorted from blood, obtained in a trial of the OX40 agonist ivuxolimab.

In nucleotides, the CDR3 is TGTGCCAGCAGCGTAGATTTGGCCGGGGAGCTGTTTTTT. Translated, it gives CASSVDLAGELFF. The chain joins TRBV9 to TRBJ2-2; D unclear. Trimming left V 0 bases short and J 6 bases short, with 6 bases between. The germline CDR1 and CDR2 sequences are SGDLS and YYNGEE. The CDR3 totals 13 residues.